This T cell receptor beta chain was captured in a study of T-cell reconstitution after alpha-beta-depleted transplantation in children. Regarding the study as a whole: Expanded clones from the graft, numbering several hundred, reportedly supplied alpha-beta T cells about two months after transplant. There were some patients whose high TCRbeta diversity at day 60 came from surviving recipient T cells and thymic progenitors. Most T-cell counts and diversity one year after the transplant came from T cells that were newly produced.

The library targeted TCRbeta and was prepared with unique molecular identifiers. Using its own MiXCR run on the PCR reads, TCRdb lists one record per CDR3 protein. The table records hundreds of thousands of distinct CDR3 sequences, under 20% of them present only once. Concerning this clonotype: Its antigen is still unknown.

The receptor was derived from a boy younger than two who had a stem cell transplant for Wiskott-Aldrich syndrome, so the T cells may come from the graft donor. The sequenced sample was PBMCs, mostly from graft donor cells, obtained 360 days after TCRalphabeta/CD19-depleted stem cell transplant.

CDR3 in amino acids: CSAARTSGRSKTQYF. Written as DNA, the CDR3 is TGCAGTGCCGCCAGGACTAGCGGGAGATCTAAGACCCAGTACTTC. This chain links TRBV20-1 with TRBJ2-5; 13 nucleotides line up with TRBD2. V lost 6 bases to trimming and J lost 6 bases; unmatched junction nucleotides: 10. Germline V gene lookup returns CDR1 DFQATT and CDR2 SNEGSKA (reference sequence). This CDR3 has 15 amino acids.